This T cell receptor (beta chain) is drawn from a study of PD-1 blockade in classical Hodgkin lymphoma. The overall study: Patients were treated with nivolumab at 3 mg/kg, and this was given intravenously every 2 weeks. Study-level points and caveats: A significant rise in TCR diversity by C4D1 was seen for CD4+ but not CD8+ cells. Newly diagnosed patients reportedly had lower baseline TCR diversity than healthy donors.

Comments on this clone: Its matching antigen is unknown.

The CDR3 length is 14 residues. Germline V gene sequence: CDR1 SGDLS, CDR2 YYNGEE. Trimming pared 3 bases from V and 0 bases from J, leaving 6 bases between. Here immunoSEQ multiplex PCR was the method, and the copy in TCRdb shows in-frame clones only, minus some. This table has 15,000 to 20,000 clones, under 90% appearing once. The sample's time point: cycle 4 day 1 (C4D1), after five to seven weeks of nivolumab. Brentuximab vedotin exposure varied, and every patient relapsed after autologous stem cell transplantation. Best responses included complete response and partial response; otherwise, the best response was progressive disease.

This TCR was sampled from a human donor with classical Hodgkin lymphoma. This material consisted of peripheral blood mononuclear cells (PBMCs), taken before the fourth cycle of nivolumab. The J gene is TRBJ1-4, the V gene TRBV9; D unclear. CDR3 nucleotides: TGTGCCAGCAGCGGGCCCCCAACTAATGAAAAACTGTTTTTT. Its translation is CASSGPPTNEKLFF.